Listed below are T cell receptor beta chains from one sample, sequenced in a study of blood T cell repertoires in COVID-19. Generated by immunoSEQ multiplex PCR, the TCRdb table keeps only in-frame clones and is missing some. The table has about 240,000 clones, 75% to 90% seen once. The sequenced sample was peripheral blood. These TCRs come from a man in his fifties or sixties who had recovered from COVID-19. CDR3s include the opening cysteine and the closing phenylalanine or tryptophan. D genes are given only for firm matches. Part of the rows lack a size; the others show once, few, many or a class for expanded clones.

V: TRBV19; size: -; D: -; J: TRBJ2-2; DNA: TGTGCCACTCGCCCTCGAGGTTTGAACACCGGGGAGCTGTTTTTT; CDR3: CATRPRGLNTGELFF
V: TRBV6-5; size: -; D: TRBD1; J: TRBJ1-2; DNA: TGTGCCACTAGGGACAGGTTCTATGGCTACACCTTC; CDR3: CATRDRFYGYTF
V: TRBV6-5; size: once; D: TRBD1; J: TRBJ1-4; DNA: TGTGCCAGCAGTTACTCGGGGACAGGGCGGAATGAAAAACTGTTTTTT; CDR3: CASSYSGTGRNEKLFF
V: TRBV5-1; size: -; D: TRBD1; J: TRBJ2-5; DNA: TGCGCCAGCAGCTTGGGGACAGGGCAGGGTACGGAGACCCAGTACTTC; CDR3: CASSLGTGQGTETQYF
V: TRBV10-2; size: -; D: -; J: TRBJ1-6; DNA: TGCGCCAGCAGTGATGGGGCAGGTTTCTTGGTGTCACCCCTCCACTTT; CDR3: CASSDGAGFLVSPLHF
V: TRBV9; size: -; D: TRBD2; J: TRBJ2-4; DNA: TGTGCCAGCAGCCCTGGGTCTAGCGGGGGGGCCAAAAACATTCAGTACTTC; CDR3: CASSPGSSGGAKNIQYF
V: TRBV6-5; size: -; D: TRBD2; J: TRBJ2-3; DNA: TGTGCCAGCAGTCAAACTAGCGGGGGTTCAGATACGCAGTATTTT; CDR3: CASSQTSGGSDTQYF
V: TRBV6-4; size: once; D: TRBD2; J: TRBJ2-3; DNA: TGTGCCAGCAGCTTAGCGGGGGGGCCCCGCGATACGCAGTATTTT; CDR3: CASSLAGGPRDTQYF
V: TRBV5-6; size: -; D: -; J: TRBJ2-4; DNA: TGTGCCAGCAGCTTGCGGGGTAGCGATGCCAAAAACATTCAGTACTTC; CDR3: CASSLRGSDAKNIQYF
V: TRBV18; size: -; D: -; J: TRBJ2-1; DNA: TGTGCCAGCTCCCCCGACTATCTAAGCCATGAGCAGTTCTTC; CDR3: CASSPDYLSHEQFF
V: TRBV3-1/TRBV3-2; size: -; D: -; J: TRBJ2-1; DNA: TGTGCCAGCAGCCAAGGGGTCCCACAGAATGAGCAGTTCTTC; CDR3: CASSQGVPQNEQFF
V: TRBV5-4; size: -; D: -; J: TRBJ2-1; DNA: TGTGCCAGCAGCGGCATCGGCGGGGGCCCCTCCTACAATGAGCAGTTCTTC; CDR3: CASSGIGGGPSYNEQFF
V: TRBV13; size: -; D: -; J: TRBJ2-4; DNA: TGTGCCAGCAGCTTATCCTTTATGGGGCGGGCCAAAAACATTCAGTACTTC; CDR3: CASSLSFMGRAKNIQYF
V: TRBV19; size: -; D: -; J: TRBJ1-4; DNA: TGTGCCAGTAGTATTTGGAGTTCAAATGAAAAACTGTTTTTT; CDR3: CASSIWSSNEKLFF
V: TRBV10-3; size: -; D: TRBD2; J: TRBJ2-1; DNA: TGTGCCATCAGCCCTACTAGCGGGGCACCTACGGAGCAGTTCTTC; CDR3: CAISPTSGAPTEQFF
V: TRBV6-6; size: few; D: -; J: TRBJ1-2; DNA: TGTGCCAGCAGGTACAGGAGAACAGCGGCTAACTATGGCTACACCTTC; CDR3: CASRYRRTAANYGYTF
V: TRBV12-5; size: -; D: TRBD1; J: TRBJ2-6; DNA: TGTGCTAGTGGAACGCAGGACAGGGGCTCCAACGTCCTGACTTTC; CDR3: CASGTQDRGSNVLTF
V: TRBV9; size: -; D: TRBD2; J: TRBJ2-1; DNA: TGTGCCAGCAGCGTAGCTATTAGCGGGGGGCAGGATGAGCAGTTCTTC; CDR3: CASSVAISGGQDEQFF
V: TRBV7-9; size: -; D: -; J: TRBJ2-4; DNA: TGTGCCAGCAGTGAGACGTCAGGGGGGCCCAAAAACATTCAGTACTTC; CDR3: CASSETSGGPKNIQYF
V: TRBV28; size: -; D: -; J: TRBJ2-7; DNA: TGTGCCAGCAGTTTTAGGCAGACTAGCTACGAGCAGTACTTC; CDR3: CASSFRQTSYEQYF
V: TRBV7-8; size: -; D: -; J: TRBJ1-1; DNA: TGTGCCAGCAGTGCAGGGGTGGACACTGAAGCTTTCTTT; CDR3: CASSAGVDTEAFF
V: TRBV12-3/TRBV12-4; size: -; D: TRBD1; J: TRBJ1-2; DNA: TGTGCCAGCAGTTTCTCGACAGGGTTTGGCTACACCTTC; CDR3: CASSFSTGFGYTF
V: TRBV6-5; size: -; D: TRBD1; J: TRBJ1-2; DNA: TGTGCCAGCAGGGGGGGACAGTCGAATGGCTACACCTTC; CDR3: CASRGGQSNGYTF
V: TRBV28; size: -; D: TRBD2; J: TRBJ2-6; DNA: TGTGCCAGCCGCGGGGGGACTGGGGCCAACGTCCTGACTTTC; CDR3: CASRGGTGANVLTF
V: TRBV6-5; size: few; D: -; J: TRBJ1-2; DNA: TGTGCCAGCAGTTACGTCCGGGCCGGGGATGGCTACACCTTC; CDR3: CASSYVRAGDGYTF
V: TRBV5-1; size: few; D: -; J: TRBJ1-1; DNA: TGCGCCAGCAGCTCCAGACAGTCCTTGAACACTGAAGCTTTCTTT; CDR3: CASSSRQSLNTEAFF
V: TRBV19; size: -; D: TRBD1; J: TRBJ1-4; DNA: TGTGCCACCACGGAACAGGGGGCGGGTGAAAAACTGTTTTTT; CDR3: CATTEQGAGEKLFF
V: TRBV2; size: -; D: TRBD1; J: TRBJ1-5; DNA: TGTGCCAGCGTTCGGGACAGGGTTCAGCCCCAGCATTTT; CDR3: CASVRDRVQPQHF
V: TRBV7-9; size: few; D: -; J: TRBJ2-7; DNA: TGTGCCAGCAGCGAAAAAGCCACTGATTCCTACGAGCAGTACTTC; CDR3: CASSEKATDSYEQYF
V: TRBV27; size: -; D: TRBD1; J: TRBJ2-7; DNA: TGTGCCAGCAGTACAGGGGTTTCCTACGAGCAGTACTTC; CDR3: CASSTGVSYEQYF
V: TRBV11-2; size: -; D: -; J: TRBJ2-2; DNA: TGTGCCAGCAGCTTCCCCACGACTAGGGGCCCCGGGGAGCTGTTTTTT; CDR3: CASSFPTTRGPGELFF
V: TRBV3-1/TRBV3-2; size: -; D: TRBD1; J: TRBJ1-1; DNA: TGTGCCAGCAGCCGTGGGACAGGGGGCCCCACTGAAGCTTTCTTT; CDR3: CASSRGTGGPTEAFF
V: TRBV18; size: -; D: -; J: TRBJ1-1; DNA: TGTGCCAGCTCACCCATCAACACTGAAGCTTTCTTT; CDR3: CASSPINTEAFF
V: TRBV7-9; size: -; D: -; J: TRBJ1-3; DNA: TGTGCCAGCAGCTTAGGGCAGGGAAACACCATATATTTT; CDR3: CASSLGQGNTIYF
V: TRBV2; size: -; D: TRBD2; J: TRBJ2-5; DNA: TGTGCCAGCACGGGTAGCGGGTACCAAGAGACCCAGTACTTC; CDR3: CASTGSGYQETQYF
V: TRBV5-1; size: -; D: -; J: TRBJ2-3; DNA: TGCGCCAGCAGCTTTTTCTCGGGGGGCACAGATACGCAGTATTTT; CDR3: CASSFFSGGTDTQYF
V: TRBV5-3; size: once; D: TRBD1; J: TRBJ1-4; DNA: TGTGCCAGAAGCAGGGACAGGGTTCGGACTAATGAAAAACTGTTTTTT; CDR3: CARSRDRVRTNEKLFF
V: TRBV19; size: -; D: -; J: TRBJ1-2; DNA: TGTGCCAGTAGTGAGGAGGGCTATGGCTACACCTTC; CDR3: CASSEEGYGYTF
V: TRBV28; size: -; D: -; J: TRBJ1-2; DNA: TGTGCCAGCAGTTTAGGGCAGGGACTAAACTATGGCTACACCTTC; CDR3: CASSLGQGLNYGYTF
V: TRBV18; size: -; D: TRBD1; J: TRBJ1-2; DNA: TGTGCCAGCTCACCAAACAACCCCCAGACAGGGGCGTTTGGGATCACCAATGGCTACACCTTC; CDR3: CASSPNNPQTGAFGITNGYTF
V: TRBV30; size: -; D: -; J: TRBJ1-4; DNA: TGTGCCTGGAGTGTCCCGGGTCGTAATGAAAAACTGTTTTTT; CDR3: CAWSVPGRNEKLFF
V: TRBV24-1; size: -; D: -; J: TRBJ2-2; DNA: TGTGCCACCAGTGATTGGACCGGGGTGGGGGAGCTGTTTTTT; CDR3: CATSDWTGVGELFF
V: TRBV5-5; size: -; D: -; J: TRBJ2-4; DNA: TGTGCCAGCAGCTTCGGAGACATTCAGTACTTC; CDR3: CASSFGDIQYF
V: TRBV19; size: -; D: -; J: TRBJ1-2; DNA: TGTGCCAGTAGTATTGGGCCCCTTTCGTATGGCTACACCTTC; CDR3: CASSIGPLSYGYTF
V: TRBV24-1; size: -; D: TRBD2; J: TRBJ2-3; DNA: TGTGCCACCAGGGGGGGCGCGGGGGGACACACAGATACGCAGTATTTT; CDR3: CATRGGAGGHTDTQYF
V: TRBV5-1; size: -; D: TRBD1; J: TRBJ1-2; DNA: TGCGCCAGCAGCTTGGGGGACAGGGTGGCTAACTATGGCTACACCTTC; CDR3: CASSLGDRVANYGYTF
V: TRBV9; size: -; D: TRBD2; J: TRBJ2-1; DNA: TGTGCCAGCACATTAAAGCGGGGGCGATTCTACAATGAGCAGTTCTTC; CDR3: CASTLKRGRFYNEQFF
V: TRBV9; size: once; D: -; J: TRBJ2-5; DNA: TGTGCCAGCAGCGCGGGGAACAGACAAGAGACCCAGTACTTC; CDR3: CASSAGNRQETQYF
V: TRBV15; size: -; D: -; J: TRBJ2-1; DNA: TGTGCCACCAGCAGAGATCGACCAGTCCCTCGACACGAGCAGTTCTTC; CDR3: CATSRDRPVPRHEQFF
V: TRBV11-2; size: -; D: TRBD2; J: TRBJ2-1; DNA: TGTGCCAGCAGCTTAGTGGCGACTAGCGGGGGGGCCGGTGAGCAGTTCTTC; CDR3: CASSLVATSGGAGEQFF
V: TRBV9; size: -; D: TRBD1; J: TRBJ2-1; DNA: TGTGCCAGCAGCGTAACGGGACAGGGCTACAATGAGCAGTTCTTC; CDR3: CASSVTGQGYNEQFF
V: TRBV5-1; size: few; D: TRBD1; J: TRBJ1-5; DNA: TGCGCCAGCAGCCTGGACAGGAGTCAGCCCCAGCATTTT; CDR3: CASSLDRSQPQHF
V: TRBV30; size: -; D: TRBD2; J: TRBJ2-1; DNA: TGTGCCTGGAGCGGGGGGGCGTCCTACAATGAGCAGTTCTTC; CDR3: CAWSGGASYNEQFF
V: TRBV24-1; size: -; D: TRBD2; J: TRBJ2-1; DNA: TGTGCCACCAGTGATTCGGGACTAGCGGGGGGGCCTCCCAATGAGCAGTTCTTC; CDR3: CATSDSGLAGGPPNEQFF
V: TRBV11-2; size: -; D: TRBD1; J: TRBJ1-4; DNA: TGTGCCAGCAGCGCGTGGACAGGGGGATATGAAAAACTGTTTTTT; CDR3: CASSAWTGGYEKLFF
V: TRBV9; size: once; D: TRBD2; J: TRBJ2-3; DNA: TGTGCCAGCAGCGTAGAGTTAGGGACTAGCTCGGTGGATACGCAGTATTTT; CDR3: CASSVELGTSSVDTQYF
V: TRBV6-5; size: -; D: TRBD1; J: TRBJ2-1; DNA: TGTGCCAGCAGTTACCCGGGACAGGGGGGCGAGCAGTTCTTC; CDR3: CASSYPGQGGEQFF